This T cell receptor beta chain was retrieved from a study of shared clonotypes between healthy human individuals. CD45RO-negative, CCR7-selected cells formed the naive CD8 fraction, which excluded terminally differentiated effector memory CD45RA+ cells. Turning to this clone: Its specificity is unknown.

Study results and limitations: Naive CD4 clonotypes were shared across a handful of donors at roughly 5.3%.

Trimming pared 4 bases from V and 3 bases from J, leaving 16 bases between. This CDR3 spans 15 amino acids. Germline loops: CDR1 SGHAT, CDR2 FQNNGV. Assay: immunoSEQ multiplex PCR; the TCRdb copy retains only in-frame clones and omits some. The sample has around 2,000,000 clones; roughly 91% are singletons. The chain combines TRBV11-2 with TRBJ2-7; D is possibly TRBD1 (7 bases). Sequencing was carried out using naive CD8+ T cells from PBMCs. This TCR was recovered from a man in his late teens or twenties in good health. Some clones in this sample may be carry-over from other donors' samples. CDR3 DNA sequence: TGTGCCAGCAGCTCCCCGGAGGGGGCGTTCTACGAGCAGTACTTC. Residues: CASSSPEGAFYEQYF.